One and the same sample provided the 8 T cell receptor beta chains below, sequenced in a study of T cells in Graves' hyperthyroidism and ophthalmopathy. Authors of the study amplified TCR beta CDR3 regions from RNA transcripts. The TCR CDR3 was amplified in a first-round RT-PCR using the HTBI primer set. TCRdb processed the multiplex PCR reads anew with MiXCR; each CDR3 protein has one entry. This sample carries 700,000 or so distinct CDR3 sequences, about 15% of them seen once, and the ten largest clones take approximately 12%. Material: blood. All receptors derive from a woman aged 45-65 years with Graves' ophthalmopathy.

There are many counts of this clonotype. The gene calls are TRBV2 and TRBJ1-5; D gene ambiguous. In germline, CDR1 is SNHLY, CDR2 FYNNEI. The CDR3 totals 16 residues. Trimming pared 1 base from V and 3 bases from J, leaving 13 bases between. The CDR3 nucleotides read TGTGCCAGCAGTGAAGGAGGCCGTCGGGACAATCAGCCCCAGCATTTT. Its translation: CASSEGGRRDNQPQHF.

This chain connects TRBV7-4 to TRBJ2-1; 9 bases match TRBD2. The CDR3 sequence is 15 residues long. CDR1 is SGHVT and CDR2 is SQSDAQ in the germline V gene. V lost 1 base to trimming and J lost 7 bases; unmatched junction nucleotides: 5. The CDR3 loop reads CASSLVWTSVNEQFF. CDR3 sequence (DNA): TGTGCCAGCAGCTTAGTTTGGACTAGCGTAAATGAGCAGTTCTTC.

In this sample, this clonotype turned up many times. This chain joins TRBV6-2 or TRBV6-3 and TRBJ2-2, with TRBD2 matching 8 bases. V was clipped by 8 bases and J by 2 bases; unmatched bases: 7. The V gene's germline CDR1 is MNHEY and CDR2 SVGEGT. CDR3 length equals 15 residues. Written as DNA, the CDR3 is TGTGCCAGCGGCCAGGGACTAGGAAACACCGGGGAGCTGTTTTTT. Amino acids: CASGQGLGNTGELFF.

The sample holds many counts of this clonotype. The CDR3 loop reads CASSWDLAGRGTDTQYF. In DNA form, the CDR3 reads TGCGCCAGCAGCTGGGATCTAGCGGGAAGGGGCACAGATACGCAGTATTTT. V gene TRBV5-1 combines with J gene TRBJ2-3, with 9 bases fitting TRBD2. Trimming at V came to 3 bases and at J to 1 base, leaving 9 bases not matched to a gene. This CDR3 is built from 17 residues. CDR1 is SGHRS and CDR2 is YFSETQ in the germline V gene.

This clonotype has more than one count but fewer than ten. The rearrangement joins TRBV7-3 to TRBJ2-1; 9 bases match TRBD1. Per germline, CDR1 SGHTA and CDR2 FQGTGA. With V trimmed by 4 bases and J by 2 bases, 3 bases remained unmatched. The CDR3 is 15 residues long. The CDR3 bases are TGTGCCAGCAGCTATACAGGGGGCACCTACAATGAGCAGTTCTTC. Its translation: CASSYTGGTYNEQFF.

This clonotype was recorded many times. The V and J genes are TRBV2 and TRBJ1-4; 11 nucleotides agree with TRBD1. The CDR3 runs to 15 residues. J lost 7 bases, V lost 6 bases, and 7 bases had no gene match. Germline CDR1 is SNHLY and CDR2 is FYNNEI. The CDR3 sequence is CASSRTGTGGEKLFF. Here the CDR3 DNA reads TGTGCCAGCAGCAGAACCGGGACAGGGGGTGAAAAACTGTTTTTT.

The V call is TRBV7-8, the J call TRBJ2-1; D might be TRBD1 (5 bases). The CDR3 extends over 16 amino acids. Germline V gives CDR1 SGHVS, CDR2 FQNEAQ. Trimming removed 0 bases at V and 7 bases at J, with 16 bases between. The CDR3 sequence: CASSLAGSGLRNEQFF. Here the CDR3 DNA reads TGTGCCAGCAGCTTAGCGGGTTCAGGGTTAAGGAATGAGCAGTTCTTC.

The table lists this clonotype with many counts. V gene TRBV7-3 combines with J gene TRBJ2-1; D remains unclear. Trimming took 0 bases from V and 5 from J, leaving 5 bases between them. In germline, CDR1 is SGHTA, CDR2 FQGTGA. The CDR3 covers 13 residues. The CDR3 DNA sequence: TGTGCCAGCAGCTTAACGGACGACAATGAGCAGTTCTTC. Translated, it gives CASSLTDDNEQFF.